A single sample gave rise to the 31 T cell receptor beta chains below, sequenced in a study of blood T cells in healthy people across ages. Primed by a sample-barcoded 5' primer and a J-beta primer mix, a second PCR proceeded for 7 to 11 cycles. TCRdb re-called the 5' RACE reads with MiXCR, one entry per CDR3 protein. Here the sample spans about 1,500,000 distinct CDR3 sequences, 25% to 30% being singletons. The sample consisted of blood. The receptor set was obtained from a woman aged 30 to 39 in good health.

There are many counts of this clonotype. This chain connects TRBV12-3 or TRBV12-4 to TRBJ2-5; D unclear. CDR3 length: 10 residues. The germline V and J ends were trimmed by 9 bases and 7 bases, with 9 bases remaining between them. CDR3 protein: CASGGGTQYF. CDR3 DNA sequence: TGTGCCAGTGGTGGCGGGACCCAGTACTTC.

This clonotype was observed many times. V usage is TRBV29-1 and J usage is TRBJ2-7; 8 bases line up with TRBD1. Germline CDR1 reads SQVTM; CDR2 reads ANQGSEA. J gave up 2 bases and V 1 base, and 1 base lay outside the gene matches. This CDR3 has 13 residues. CDR3 nucleotide sequence: TGCAGCGTTGAAGGGACAGGGACCTACGAGCAGTACTTC. Protein sequence: CSVEGTGTYEQYF.

The chain carries TRBV25-1 and TRBJ2-5; D is uncertain. Germline assignment: CDR1 MGHDK and CDR2 SYGVNS. This CDR3 contains 14 residues. The germline V and J ends were trimmed by 3 bases and 1 base, with 9 bases remaining between them. In DNA form, the CDR3 reads TGTGCCAGCAGTGAGACTGAAATCCAAGAGACCCAGTACTTC. It encodes CASSETEIQETQYF.

This clonotype occurred many times. Here the CDR3 DNA reads TGTGCCATCAGTGACCCTACGAGCGGGAGGACCAATGAGCAGTTCTTC. Translation: CAISDPTSGRTNEQFF. This rearrangement joins TRBV10-3 to TRBJ2-1, with 9 bases matching TRBD2. Trimming removed 3 bases from V and 6 bases from J; junction bases left unmatched: 9. Germline-derived CDR1 and CDR2 are ENHRY and SYGVKD. The CDR3 runs to 16 residues.

This clonotype is a singleton in its sample. This chain links TRBV20-1 with TRBJ2-5; D is ambiguous. V lost 4 bases, J lost 6 bases, and 9 bases lay in between. This CDR3 contains 11 residues. The germline gives CDR1 DFQATT, CDR2 SNEGSKA (reference sequence). The CDR3 nucleotides read TGCAGTGCTAAATCCCAGAAGACCCAGTACTTC. Its translation: CSAKSQKTQYF.

A word on this clonotype: Germline and junction disagree at one end, which may indicate a read error. The chain couples TRBV28 to TRBJ1-1, with 9 nucleotides matching TRBD1. The CDR3 has 16 amino acids. The germline V gene encodes CDR1 MDHEN and CDR2 SYDVKM. In DNA form, the CDR3 reads TGTGCCAGCAGCGCTACAGGGGGCGGTCGGGGCACTGAGGCTTTCTTT. Amino acid sequence: CASSATGGGRGTEAFF.

This chain links TRBV20-1 with TRBJ2-1; perhaps TRBD2 as D (6 bases). This CDR3 spans 12 amino acids. Germline CDR1 is DFQATT and CDR2 is SNEGSKA (reference sequence). Trimming left V 4 bases short and J 12 bases short, with 16 bases between. CDR3 coding DNA: TGCAGTGCTACGGAGCGCCGGGACTTGCAGTTCTTC. Encoded protein: CSATERRDLQFF.

The chain combines TRBV6-1 with TRBJ2-1; weak D call: TRBD1 (5 bases). Per germline, CDR1 MNHNS and CDR2 SASEGT. The CDR3 spans 15 residues. V lost 2 bases and J 2 bases, leaving 10 bases between the germline ends. CDR3 loop: CASSEQGSPYNEQFF. The DNA of the CDR3 is TGTGCCAGCAGTGAACAGGGCTCGCCCTACAATGAGCAGTTCTTC.

On this clonotype itself: One base away lies a much larger clone, so this may be a sequencing read error. The V and J genes are TRBV20-1 and TRBJ2-1, with D tentatively TRBD2 (6 bases). The CDR3 contains 14 residues. The germline V gene encodes CDR1 DFQATT and CDR2 SNEGSKA (reference sequence). The V end was cut by 3 bases, the J end by 6 bases, with 15 bases between. The CDR3 DNA reads TGCAGTGCTAGGGGCGGGGACGGGTCCAATGAGCAGTTCTTC. Translation gives CSARGGDGSNEQFF.

V usage is TRBV9 and J usage is TRBJ2-1; weak D call: TRBD2 (5 bases). V was pared by 0 bases and J by 4 bases, with 11 bases between. Germline V gives CDR1 SGDLS, CDR2 YYNGEE. The CDR3 spans 15 residues. For the CDR3, the DNA is TGTGCCAGCAGCGTAGGAAGCGGACCTTACAATGAGCAGTTCTTC. Translating gives CASSVGSGPYNEQFF.

This clonotype appeared many times. V gene TRBV7-8 combines with J gene TRBJ2-1, with no clear D. V gave up 4 bases and J gave up 8 bases, with 12 bases separating them. Germline CDR1 reads SGHVS; CDR2 reads FQNEAQ. The CDR3 is made up of 13 amino acids. CDR3 DNA: TGTGCCAGCAGCTCAAAAGTCTTCGATGAGCAGTTCTTC. This encodes CASSSKVFDEQFF.

Concerning this clonotype itself: A much larger clone is a single base away; this may be a read error. The chain links TRBV24-1 to TRBJ2-1; 11 bases are a match to TRBD2. The better agreement between TRBJ2-7 and the DNA end casts doubt on the J call. The CDR3 runs 17 residues. Germline V gene lookup returns CDR1 KGHDR and CDR2 SFDVKD. The CDR3 here is CATSDKPGLAVYNEQYF. In nucleotides, the CDR3 is TGTGCCACCAGTGATAAGCCGGGACTAGCGGTATACAATGAGCAGTACTTC.

The sample holds many counts of this clonotype. The chain joins TRBV6-5 to TRBJ2-7; D possibly matches TRBD1 or TRBD2 (5 bases each). CDR1 MNHEY and CDR2 SVGAGI come from the germline V gene. Trimming stripped 5 bases from V and 7 bases from J, with 15 bases between. There are 13 residues in the CDR3. The CDR3 DNA is TGTGCCAGCAGTCCCGGGACCTTTCTTGAGCAGTACTTC. Its protein is CASSPGTFLEQYF.

This clonotype was detected only once. This rearrangement joins TRBV12-5 to TRBJ1-4; TRBD1 might be the D (6 bases). Germline loops: CDR1 LGHNT, CDR2 FRNRAP. The V and J ends lost 4 bases and 0 bases respectively, with 18 bases between them. This CDR3 region has 18 residues. CDR3 nucleotide sequence: TGTGCTAGTGGTTCCTTCGACCGGGACACCTCAACTAATGAAAAACTGTTTTTT. Encoded protein: CASGSFDRDTSTNEKLFF.

This chain uses TRBV12-3 or TRBV12-4 with TRBJ1-1; no definite D call. The ends were cut back, 6 bases at V and 8 bases at J, with 13 bases in the middle. This CDR3 has 12 amino acids. The CDR3 reads CASSKQGQEAFF. CDR3 DNA: TGTGCCAGCAGCAAGCAAGGGCAGGAAGCTTTCTTT.

This clonotype was counted between two and nine times. J is TRBJ2-1 and V is TRBV20-1, with D possibly being TRBD2 (6 bases). Trimming stripped 1 base from V and 0 bases from J, with 10 bases between. Looked up from germline, CDR1 is DFQATT and CDR2 is SNEGSKA (reference sequence). This CDR3 is 15 amino acids long. CDR3 sequence (DNA): TGCAGTGCTAGAGGGGTGACTAGCTCCTACAATGAGCAGTTCTTC. Amino acids: CSARGVTSSYNEQFF.

The chain links TRBV10-3 to TRBJ1-5; no clear D. Germline CDR1 and CDR2: ENHRY and SYGVKD. Trimming removed 11 bases from V and 13 bases from J, with 12 bases in between. This CDR3 spans 9 amino acids. The CDR3 sequence is CAPRRPQHF. As DNA, the CDR3 is TGTGCCCCACGGCGACCTCAGCATTTT.

This clonotype was observed a few times. This rearrangement joins TRBV20-1 to TRBJ2-3, with 7 bases that match TRBD2. V gave up 5 bases and J gave up 2 bases; unmatched junction bases: 4. The CDR3 length is 13 residues. Germline V CDR1 and CDR2: DFQATT, SNEGSKA (reference sequence). The chain's CDR3 is CSAGTTLTDTQYF. CDR3 bases: TGCAGTGCTGGGACTACCCTCACAGATACGCAGTATTTT.

This clonotype was seen only a few times. The chain carries TRBV28 and TRBJ2-7, with 9 bases that match TRBD1. Per the germline V gene, CDR1 is MDHEN and CDR2 is SYDVKM. The CDR3 has 15 amino acids. V shed 8 bases, J shed 7 bases, and the junction held 15 bases outside the gene matches. The CDR3 region is CASQGTGQGIWEQYF. The CDR3 DNA sequence: TGTGCCAGCCAGGGGACAGGGCAGGGAATCTGGGAGCAGTACTTC.

This clonotype was detected only once. The chain combines TRBV4-2 with TRBJ2-5; TRBD2 aligns across 7 bases. The trim removed 4 bases at V and 3 bases at J, leaving 8 bases unmatched. The CDR3 has 15 residues. Germline-derived CDR1 and CDR2 are LGHNA and YNFKEQ. The CDR3 loop is CASSPSREREETQYF. The CDR3 coding sequence is TGTGCCAGCAGCCCGTCGCGGGAGAGAGAAGAGACCCAGTACTTC.

This clonotype was seen a handful of times. A read error may account for a junction end that differs from germline. The rearrangement uses TRBV20-1 and TRBJ1-2; D not certain. The CDR3 covers 15 residues. Germline V gene sequence: CDR1 DFQATT, CDR2 SNEGSKA (reference sequence). In nucleotides, the CDR3 is TGCAGTGTTAGAGATGGGAGGCTGGGGAGAAGAGGCTACACCTTC. It translates to CSVRDGRLGRRGYTF.

The genes are TRBV5-1 and TRBJ1-1; D is undetermined. The CDR3 is 15 residues long. Trimming removed 4 bases from V and 0 bases from J, with 13 bases in between. The germline gives CDR1 SGHRS, CDR2 YFSETQ. The CDR3 spells CASSPPTELNTEAFF. CDR3 DNA: TGCGCCAGCAGCCCTCCGACTGAGTTGAACACTGAAGCTTTCTTT.

The chain links TRBV15 to TRBJ1-5, with D maybe TRBD1 (5 bases). V lost 0 bases and J lost 0, with 12 bases in between. Germline V gives CDR1 LNHNV, CDR2 YYDKDF (reference sequence). The CDR3 runs 17 residues. CDR3 nucleotides: TGTGCCACCAGCAGAGATTACAAACAGGTTAGCAATCAGCCCCAGCATTTT. Protein sequence: CATSRDYKQVSNQPQHF.

This clonotype showed up just once. A much more abundant neighbour one base away suggests this may be a read error. This rearrangement joins TRBV6-5 to TRBJ2-7; no reliable D call. Germline V CDR1 and CDR2: MNHEY, SVGAGI. V was trimmed by 0 bases and J by 3 bases, leaving 15 bases between them. This CDR3 is 16 amino acids long. The CDR3 DNA reads TGTGCCAGCAGTTACTCTTATCGGCAGACCATCTACGAGCAGTACTTC. It encodes CASSYSYRQTIYEQYF.

In its sample, this clonotype was seen many times. The V call is TRBV10-2, the J call TRBJ2-7, with D tentatively TRBD2 (6 bases). CDR3 size: 13 residues. V lost 5 bases to trimming and J lost 6 bases, with 14 bases between them. Germline loops: CDR1 WSHSY, CDR2 SAAADI. The DNA for the CDR3 is TGCGCCAGCAGTTCGACGACTAGTCTCGAGCAGTACTTC. Amino acids: CASSSTTSLEQYF.

The chain combines TRBV3-1 with TRBJ2-7; D is ambiguous. CDR1 is LGHDT, CDR2 YNNKEL, per germline (reference sequence). The CDR3 has 14 residues. Between the trimmed V and J ends, which lost 2 bases and 3 bases, there was a span of 11 bases. As DNA, the CDR3 is TGTGCCAGCAGCCAAAAGCGACTTCACTACGAGCAGTACTTC. Amino acid sequence: CASSQKRLHYEQYF.

The gene calls are TRBV9 and TRBJ1-3, with 12 bases lining up with TRBD1. There are 20 residues in the CDR3. Germline-derived CDR1 and CDR2 are SGDLS and YYNGEE. J gave up 4 bases and V 4 bases, and 18 bases lay outside the gene matches. CDR3 amino acids: CASSPWGGTGGAVTGNTIYF. In nucleotides, the CDR3 is TGTGCCAGCAGCCCCTGGGGAGGGACAGGGGGCGCGGTTACCGGAAACACCATATATTTT.

This clonotype showed up just a few times. The chain links TRBV21-1 to TRBJ1-1. TRBV21-1 is a listed pseudogene. The CDR3 has 18 amino acids. The chain's CDR3 is CASSTTHRIQRMNTEAFF. DNA for the CDR3: TGTGCCAGCAGCACGACCCACCGAATACAAAGAATGAACACTGAGGCTTTCTTT.

This chain links TRBV24-1 with TRBJ1-5; 11 nucleotides match TRBD1. From germline, CDR1 is KGHDR and CDR2 SFDVKD. V lost 5 bases, J lost 6 bases, and 8 bases stayed unmatched. The CDR3 spans 16 residues. The CDR3 DNA sequence: TGTGCCACCAGTGGCCGGACAGGGGGCTCGGGTCAGCCCCAGCATTTT. Amino acids: CATSGRTGGSGQPQHF.

The gene calls are TRBV28 and TRBJ1-4, with TRBD1 matching over 11 bases. The V gene end was trimmed by 10 bases and the J gene end by 9 bases; junction bases not matched to a gene: 10. This CDR3 contains 14 residues. CDR1 MDHEN and CDR2 SYDVKM come from the germline V gene. The CDR3 DNA follows: TGTGCCATCTCGCTCGGGACAGGGGGACAAAAACTGTTTTTT. Protein sequence: CAISLGTGGQKLFF.

The rearrangement links TRBV7-9 to TRBJ2-1, with TRBD2 matching over 7 bases. The CDR3 length is 15 residues. Losses at the gene ends were 5 bases for V and 10 bases for J; bases not matched to a gene: 14. CDR1 is SEHNR, CDR2 FQNEAQ, per germline (reference sequence). CDR3 sequence reads: CASSTTGLPNWEQFF. The CDR3 DNA reads TGTGCCAGCAGCACGACGGGACTACCTAATTGGGAGCAGTTCTTC.